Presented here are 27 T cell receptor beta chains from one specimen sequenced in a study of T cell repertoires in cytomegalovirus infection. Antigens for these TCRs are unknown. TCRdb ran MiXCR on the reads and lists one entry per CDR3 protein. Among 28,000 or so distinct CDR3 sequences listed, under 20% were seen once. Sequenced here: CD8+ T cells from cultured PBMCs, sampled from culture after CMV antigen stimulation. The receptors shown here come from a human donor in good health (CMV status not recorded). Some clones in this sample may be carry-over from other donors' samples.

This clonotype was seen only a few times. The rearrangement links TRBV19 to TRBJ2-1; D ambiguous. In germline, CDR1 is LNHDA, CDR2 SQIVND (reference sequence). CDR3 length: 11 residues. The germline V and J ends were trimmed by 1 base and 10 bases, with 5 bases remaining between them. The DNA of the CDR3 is TGTGCCAGTAGTATAGGTACCGAGCAGTTCTTC. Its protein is CASSIGTEQFF.

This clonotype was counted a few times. DNA of the CDR3: TGTGCCAGCAGCCTACCGTTCCGGGACACGCGTTACAATGAGCAGTTCTTC. Its protein is CASSLPFRDTRYNEQFF. The chain uses TRBV7-9 and TRBJ2-1; maybe TRBD1 (6 bases). CDR1 SEHNR and CDR2 FQNEAQ come from the germline V gene (reference sequence). The CDR3 spans 17 residues. Trimming pared 5 bases from V and 4 bases from J, leaving 21 bases between.

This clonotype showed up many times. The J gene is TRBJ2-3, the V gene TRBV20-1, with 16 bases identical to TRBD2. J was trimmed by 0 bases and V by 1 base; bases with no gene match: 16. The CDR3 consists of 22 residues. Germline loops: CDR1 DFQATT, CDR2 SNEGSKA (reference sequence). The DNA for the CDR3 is TGCAGTGCTAGAGCCATAGGAAGGGGACTAGCGGGAGGGGTGACTAGCACAGATACGCAGTATTTT. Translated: CSARAIGRGLAGGVTSTDTQYF.

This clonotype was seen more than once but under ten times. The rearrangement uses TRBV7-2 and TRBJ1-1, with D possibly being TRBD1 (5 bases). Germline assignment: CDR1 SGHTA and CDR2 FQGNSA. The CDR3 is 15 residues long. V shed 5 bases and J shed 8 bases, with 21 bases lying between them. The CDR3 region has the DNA TGTGCCAGCAGCCCATCGAGGACACTTGCGAGCGAAGCTTTCTTT. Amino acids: CASSPSRTLASEAFF.

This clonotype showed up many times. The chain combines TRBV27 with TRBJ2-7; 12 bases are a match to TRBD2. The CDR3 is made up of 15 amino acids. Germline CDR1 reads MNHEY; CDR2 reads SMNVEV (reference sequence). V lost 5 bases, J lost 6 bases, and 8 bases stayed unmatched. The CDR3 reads CASSPGLAGTIEQYF. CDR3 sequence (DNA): TGTGCCAGCAGTCCCGGACTAGCGGGGACTATCGAGCAGTACTTC.

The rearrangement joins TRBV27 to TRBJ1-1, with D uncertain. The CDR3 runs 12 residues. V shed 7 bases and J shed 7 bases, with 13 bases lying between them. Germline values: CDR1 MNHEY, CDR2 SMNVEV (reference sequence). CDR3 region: CASTAANGEAFF. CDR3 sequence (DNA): TGTGCCAGCACGGCAGCGAATGGTGAAGCTTTCTTT.

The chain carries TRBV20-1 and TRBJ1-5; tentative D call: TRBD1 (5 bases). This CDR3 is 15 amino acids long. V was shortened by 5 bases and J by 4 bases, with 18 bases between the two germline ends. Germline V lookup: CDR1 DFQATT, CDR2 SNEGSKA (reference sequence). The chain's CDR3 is CSARWWGEKNQPQHF. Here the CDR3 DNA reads TGCAGTGCTCGGTGGTGGGGGGAGAAGAATCAGCCCCAGCATTTT.

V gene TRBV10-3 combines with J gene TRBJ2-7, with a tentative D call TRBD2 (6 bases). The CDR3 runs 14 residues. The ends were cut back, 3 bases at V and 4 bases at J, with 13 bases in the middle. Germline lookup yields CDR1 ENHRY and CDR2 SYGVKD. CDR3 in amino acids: CAISEGLALYEQYF. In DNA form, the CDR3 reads TGTGCCATCAGTGAAGGGCTAGCGCTATACGAGCAGTACTTC.

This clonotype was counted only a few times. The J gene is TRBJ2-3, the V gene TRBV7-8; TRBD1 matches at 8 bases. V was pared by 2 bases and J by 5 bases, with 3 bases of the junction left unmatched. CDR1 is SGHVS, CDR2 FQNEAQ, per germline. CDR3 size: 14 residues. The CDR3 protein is CASSLRQGIDTQYF. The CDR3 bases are TGTGCCAGCAGCTTAAGACAGGGGATAGATACGCAGTATTTT.

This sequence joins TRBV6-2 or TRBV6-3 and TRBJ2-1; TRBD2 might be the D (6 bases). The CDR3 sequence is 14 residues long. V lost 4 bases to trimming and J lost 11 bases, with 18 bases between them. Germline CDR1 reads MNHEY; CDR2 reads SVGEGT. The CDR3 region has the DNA TGTGCCAGCAGTTTCCCCTGGGACTCCGATCAGCAGTTCTTC. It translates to CASSFPWDSDQQFF.

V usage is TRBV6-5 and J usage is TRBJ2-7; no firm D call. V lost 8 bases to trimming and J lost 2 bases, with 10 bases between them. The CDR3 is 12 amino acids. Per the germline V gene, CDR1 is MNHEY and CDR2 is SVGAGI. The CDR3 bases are TGTGCCAGCTCCCCGACCGCCTACGAGCAGTACTTC. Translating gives CASSPTAYEQYF.

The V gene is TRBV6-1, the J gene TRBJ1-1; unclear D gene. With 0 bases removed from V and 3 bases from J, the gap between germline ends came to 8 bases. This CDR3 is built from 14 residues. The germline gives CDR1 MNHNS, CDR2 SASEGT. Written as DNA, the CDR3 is TGTGCCAGCAGTGAAGCGGTAGGGTACACTGAAGCTTTCTTT. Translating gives CASSEAVGYTEAFF.

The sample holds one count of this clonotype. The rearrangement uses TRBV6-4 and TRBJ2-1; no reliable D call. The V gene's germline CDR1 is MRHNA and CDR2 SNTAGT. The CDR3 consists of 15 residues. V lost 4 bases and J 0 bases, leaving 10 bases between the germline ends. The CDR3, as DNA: TGTGCCAGCAGTGGCTCGATGGGCTCCTACAATGAGCAGTTCTTC. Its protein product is CASSGSMGSYNEQFF.

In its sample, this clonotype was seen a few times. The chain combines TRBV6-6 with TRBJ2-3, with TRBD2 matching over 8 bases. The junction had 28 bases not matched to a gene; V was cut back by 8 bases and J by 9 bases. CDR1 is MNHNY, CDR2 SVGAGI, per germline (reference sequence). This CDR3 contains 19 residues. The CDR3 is CASWIGVEKAKREMSTQYF. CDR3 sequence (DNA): TGTGCCAGCTGGATCGGGGTTGAAAAGGCGAAGCGGGAGATGAGCACGCAGTATTTT.

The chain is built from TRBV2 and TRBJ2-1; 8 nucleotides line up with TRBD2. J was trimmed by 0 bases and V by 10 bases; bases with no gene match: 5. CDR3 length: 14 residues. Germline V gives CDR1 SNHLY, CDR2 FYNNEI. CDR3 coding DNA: TGTGCCACCCAAGCGGGGGCCTCCTACAATGAGCAGTTCTTC. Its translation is CATQAGASYNEQFF.

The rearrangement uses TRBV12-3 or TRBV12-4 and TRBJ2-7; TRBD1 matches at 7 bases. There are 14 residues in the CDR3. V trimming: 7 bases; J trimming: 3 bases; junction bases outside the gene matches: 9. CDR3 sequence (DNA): TGTGCCAGCACCTCCCTACGACAGGGCTACGAGCAGTACTTC. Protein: CASTSLRQGYEQYF.

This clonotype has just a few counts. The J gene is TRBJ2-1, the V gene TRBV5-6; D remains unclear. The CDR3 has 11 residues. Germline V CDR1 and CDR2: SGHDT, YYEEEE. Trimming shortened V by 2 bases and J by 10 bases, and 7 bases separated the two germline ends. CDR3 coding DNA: TGTGCCAGCAGCTTAAGACGGGAGCAGTTCTTC. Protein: CASSLRREQFF.

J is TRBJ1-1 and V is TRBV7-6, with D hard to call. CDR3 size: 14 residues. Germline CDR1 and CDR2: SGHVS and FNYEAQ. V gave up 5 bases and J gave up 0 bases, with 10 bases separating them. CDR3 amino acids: CASSPRSLNTEAFF. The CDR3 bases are TGTGCCAGCAGCCCCAGGTCCCTGAACACTGAAGCTTTCTTT.

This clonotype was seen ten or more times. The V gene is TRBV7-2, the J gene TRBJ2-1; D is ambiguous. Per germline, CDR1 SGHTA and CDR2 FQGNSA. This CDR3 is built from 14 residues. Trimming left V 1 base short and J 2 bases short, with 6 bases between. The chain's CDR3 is CASSLDGAYNEQFF. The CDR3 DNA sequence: TGTGCCAGCAGCTTAGATGGAGCCTACAATGAGCAGTTCTTC.

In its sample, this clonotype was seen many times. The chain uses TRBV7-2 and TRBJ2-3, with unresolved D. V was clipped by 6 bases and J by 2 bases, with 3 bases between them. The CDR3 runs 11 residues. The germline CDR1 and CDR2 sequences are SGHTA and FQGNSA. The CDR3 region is CASRYTDTQYF. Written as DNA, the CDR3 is TGTGCCAGCAGATACACAGATACGCAGTATTTT. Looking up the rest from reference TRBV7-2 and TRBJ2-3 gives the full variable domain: GAGVSQSPSNKVTEKGKDVELRCDPISGHTALYWYRQSLGQGLEFLIYFQGNSAPDKSGLPSDRFSAERTGGSVSTLTIQRTQQEDSAVYLCASRYTDTQYFGPGTRLTVL.

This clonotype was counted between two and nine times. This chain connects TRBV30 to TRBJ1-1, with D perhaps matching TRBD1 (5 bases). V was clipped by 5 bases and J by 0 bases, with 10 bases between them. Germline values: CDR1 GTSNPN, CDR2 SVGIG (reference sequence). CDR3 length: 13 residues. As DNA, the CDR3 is TGTGCCTGGGACAGATTTATGAACACTGAAGCTTTCTTT. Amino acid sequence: CAWDRFMNTEAFF.

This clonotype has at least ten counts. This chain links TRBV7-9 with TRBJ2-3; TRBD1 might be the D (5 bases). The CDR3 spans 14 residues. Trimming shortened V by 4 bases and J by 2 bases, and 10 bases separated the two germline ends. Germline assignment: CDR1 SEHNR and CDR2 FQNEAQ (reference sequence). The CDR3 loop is CASSSDTSTDTQYF. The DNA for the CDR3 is TGTGCCAGCAGCTCGGACACTTCCACAGATACGCAGTATTTT.

This CDR3 reads CSVEDLLTTTSTDTQYF. The CDR3 nucleotides read TGCAGCGTTGAAGACCTCCTGACAACCACTAGCACAGATACGCAGTATTTT. This rearrangement joins TRBV29-1 to TRBJ2-3; no clear D. The germline gives CDR1 SQVTM, CDR2 ANQGSEA. V was clipped by 0 bases and J by 0 bases, with 16 bases between them. CDR3 length: 17 residues.

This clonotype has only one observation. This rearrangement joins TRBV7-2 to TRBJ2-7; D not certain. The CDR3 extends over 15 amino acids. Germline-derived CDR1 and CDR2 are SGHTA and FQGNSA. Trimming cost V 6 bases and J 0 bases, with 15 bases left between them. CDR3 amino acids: CASRPTASPSYEQYF. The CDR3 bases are TGTGCCAGCAGGCCTACAGCGAGCCCCTCCTACGAGCAGTACTTC.

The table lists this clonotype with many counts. CDR3 DNA sequence: TGTGCCAGCAGCCCGGGACTAGCGGGGGTGTCAGATACGCAGTATTTT. It translates to CASSPGLAGVSDTQYF. This rearrangement joins TRBV7-6 to TRBJ2-3, with 14 bases lining up with TRBD2. Germline values: CDR1 SGHVS, CDR2 FNYEAQ. The CDR3 extends over 16 amino acids. Trimming took 5 bases from V and 4 from J; bases not matched to a gene: 5.

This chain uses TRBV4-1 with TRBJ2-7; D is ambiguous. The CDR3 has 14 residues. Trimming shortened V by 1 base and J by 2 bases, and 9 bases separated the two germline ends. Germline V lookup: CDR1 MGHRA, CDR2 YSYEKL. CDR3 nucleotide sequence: TGCGCCAGCAGCCAAGGGCCGCCCCCCTACGAGCAGTACTTC. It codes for CASSQGPPPYEQYF.

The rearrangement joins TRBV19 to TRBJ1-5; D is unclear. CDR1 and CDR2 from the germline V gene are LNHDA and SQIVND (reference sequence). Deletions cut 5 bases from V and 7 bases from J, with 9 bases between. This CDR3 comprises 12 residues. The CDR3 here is CASSSPGQPQHF. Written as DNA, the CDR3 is TGTGCCAGTAGTTCCCCCGGACAGCCCCAGCATTTT. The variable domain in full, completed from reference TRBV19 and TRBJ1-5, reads DGGITQSPKYLFRKEGQNVTLSCEQNLNHDAMYWYRQDPGQGLRLIYYSQIVNDFQKGDIAEGYSVSREKKESFPLTVTSAQKNPTAFYLCASSSPGQPQHFGDGTRLSIL.